These T cell receptor beta chains were read from a single sample in a study of cytomegalovirus exposure and HLA in healthy donors. Clones were read by immunoSEQ multiplex PCR, and TCRdb kept only the in-frame ones, dropping some. The sample carries under 200,000 clones, around 80% recorded once. Sequences were obtained from PBMCs. The origin of the receptors is a man aged 35 to 55 in good health and CMV-seronegative. CDR3s include the opening cysteine and the closing phenylalanine or tryptophan. The D gene is left open where the match is weak. Size values are once, few and many counts, or a class for expanded clones, and some rows have none.

NA | TRBJ1-6 | TRBV4-1 | NA | TGCGCCAGCAGCCGTACGGGTTTTGATTCACCCCTCCACTTT | CASSRTGFDSPLHF
NA | TRBJ1-1 | TRBV7-9 | NA | TGTTCCAGCAGCCAGGAGAACACTGAAGCTTTCTTT | CSSSQENTEAFF
TRBD1 | TRBJ1-2 | TRBV9 | NA | TGTGCCAGCAGCGCCACCGGGACAGGGTGGGGCTATGGCTACACCTTC | CASSATGTGWGYGYTF
NA | TRBJ2-1 | TRBV9 | NA | TGTGCCAGCAGCGTTTTTAGCAATGAGCAGTTCTTC | CASSVFSNEQFF
NA | TRBJ2-2 | TRBV7-9 | NA | TGTGCCAGCACCTATCGGGCAGGGGAACCCGGGGAGCTGTTTTTT | CASTYRAGEPGELFF
TRBD1 | TRBJ2-5 | TRBV6-6 | NA | TGTGCCAGCAGGGGGACAGGGATGGGCCAAGAGACCCAGTACTTC | CASRGTGMGQETQYF
NA | TRBJ1-5 | TRBV5-1 | NA | TGCGCCAGCAGCACCGGGACACCGAATCAGCCCCAGCATTTT | CASSTGTPNQPQHF
NA | TRBJ2-2 | TRBV5-4 | few | TGTGCCAGCAGCTTGGCCAAACAGAACACCGGGGAGCTGTTTTTT | CASSLAKQNTGELFF
TRBD1 | TRBJ2-5 | TRBV5-1 | NA | TGCGCCAGCAGCTTGGGAGGGACAGGGGGGGAAAACTTC | CASSLGGTGGENF
TRBD1 | TRBJ1-2 | TRBV10-3 | NA | TGTGCCATCAGGGACCGGACAGGGGGCTTTGGCTACACCTTC | CAIRDRTGGFGYTF
TRBD2 | TRBJ2-3 | TRBV6-5 | many | TGTGCCAGCAGTTACGGGCGGGGGGACACAGATACGCAGTATTTT | CASSYGRGDTDTQYF
TRBD1 | TRBJ2-3 | TRBV7-7 | once | TGTGCTAGCAGTCAAACAGGGGGAGCAGATACGCAGTATTTT | CASSQTGGADTQYF
TRBD1 | TRBJ2-2 | TRBV5-4 | few | TGTGCCAGCAGCTTGGCCAGGACAGGGGTTGCCGGGGAGCTGTTTTTT | CASSLARTGVAGELFF
NA | TRBJ2-1 | TRBV11-2 | once | TGTGCCAGCAGCTTACCTGGGGGCCTGGATGAGCAGTTCTTC | CASSLPGGLDEQFF
NA | TRBJ1-1 | TRBV25-1 | NA | TGTGCCAGCAGGGTGACAGAGAACACTGAAGCTTTCTTT | CASRVTENTEAFF
NA | TRBJ2-3 | TRBV19 | NA | TGTGCCAGTAACGGGGGGCGGGGAGGCACAGATACGCAGTATTTT | CASNGGRGGTDTQYF
NA | TRBJ1-6 | TRBV6-1 | medium-sized | TGTGCCAGCAGTTTTGGGGGGGAGGATTCACCCCTCCACTTT | CASSFGGEDSPLHF